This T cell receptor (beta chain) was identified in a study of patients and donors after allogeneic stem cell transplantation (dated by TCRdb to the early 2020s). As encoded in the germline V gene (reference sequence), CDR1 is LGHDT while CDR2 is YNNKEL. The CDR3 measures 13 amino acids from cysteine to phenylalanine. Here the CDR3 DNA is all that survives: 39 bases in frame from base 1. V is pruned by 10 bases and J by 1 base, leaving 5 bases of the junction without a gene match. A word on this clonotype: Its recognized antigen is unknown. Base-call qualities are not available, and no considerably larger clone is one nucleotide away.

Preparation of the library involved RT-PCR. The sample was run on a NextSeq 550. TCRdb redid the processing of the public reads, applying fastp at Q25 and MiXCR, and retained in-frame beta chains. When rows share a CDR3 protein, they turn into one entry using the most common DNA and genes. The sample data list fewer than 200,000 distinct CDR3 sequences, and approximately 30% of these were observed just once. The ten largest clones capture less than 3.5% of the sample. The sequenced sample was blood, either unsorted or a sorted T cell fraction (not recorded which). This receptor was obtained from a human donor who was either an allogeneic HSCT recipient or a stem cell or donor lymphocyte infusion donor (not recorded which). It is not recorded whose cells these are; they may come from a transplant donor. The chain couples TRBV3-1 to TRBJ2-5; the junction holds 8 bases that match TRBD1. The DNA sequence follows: TGTGCCACCCGACAGGGGAGCCAAGAGACCCAGTACTTC. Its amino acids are CATRQGSQETQYF.